The T cell receptor beta chain described here comes from a study of cytomegalovirus exposure and HLA in healthy donors. Study-level background: A subsequent analysis stated that the roughly 120 validation repertoires were run on the same platform as the approximately 700 first-cohort repertoires.

The CDR3 consists of 16 residues. After removal of 6 bases from V and 7 bases from J, the junction contained 10 bases not matched to a gene. Germline CDR1 SGHVS, CDR2 FQNEAQ. A word on this clone: Its antigen is not identified.

The approximately 120-subject validation cohort, separate from the 666-subject first cohort, included the donors. Whole-study results and caveats: Among the CMV-associated chains, three were confirmed in vitro as specific for CMV antigens. There were some 150 TCR beta chains listed as cytomegalovirus-associated.

TCRdb keeps only in-frame clones here, not all; method: immunoSEQ multiplex PCR. Of a few hundred thousand clones listed, 70% to 90% were seen once; the top ten hold about 0.99%. What was sequenced was PBMCs. This chain connects TRBV7-8 to TRBJ2-1, with 12 bases fitting TRBD2. The source is a woman between 18 and 29 years old in good health and CMV-seronegative. CDR3 sequence reads: CASSLSSGRVGNEQFF. In DNA, the CDR3 is TGTGCCAGCAGTCTTTCTAGCGGGAGGGTAGGGAATGAGCAGTTCTTC.